This passage covers 14 T cell receptor beta chains from one sample sequenced in a study of Ad26.COV2.S vaccination and SARS-CoV-2 variants. The method was immunoSEQ multiplex PCR; TCRdb's version includes in-frame clones alone and lacks a portion of them. The sample contains around 300,000 clones, roughly 88% of which appear only once. Stated treatment: 19 received Ad26.COV2.S at low or high dose, single or two shots; roughly five received placebo; per-sample allocation not given. Sample collection was performed on day 63 after the first vaccine or placebo injection. Sequenced here: peripheral blood, sampled in a trial of Ad26.COV2.S vaccine versus placebo. The receptors originated from a person between 18 and 60 years old who received the Ad26.COV2.S COVID-19 vaccine or a placebo.

The chain is built from TRBV28 and TRBJ1-1; 7 bases map to TRBD1. The CDR3 has 14 amino acids. Unmatched junction bases numbered 4, after V lost 4 bases and J lost 2 bases. Germline-derived CDR1 and CDR2 are MDHEN and SYDVKM. This chain's CDR3 is CASSSGQFNTEAFF. The CDR3 DNA sequence: TGTGCCAGCAGTTCGGGACAGTTCAACACTGAAGCTTTCTTT.

This clone was found once. The J gene is TRBJ1-6, the V gene TRBV6-2 or TRBV6-3; D is unresolved. The CDR3 totals 12 residues. Germline CDR1 reads MNHEY; CDR2 reads SVGEGT. V lost 4 bases, J lost 14 bases, and 12 bases lay in between. The CDR3 loop is CASSSLERSLHF. The CDR3 DNA follows: TGTGCCAGCAGTTCCCTCGAGAGATCCCTCCACTTT.

The chain carries TRBV5-1 and TRBJ2-1; 10 bases line up with TRBD1. The V gene's germline CDR1 is SGHRS and CDR2 YFSETQ. The V and J ends lost 0 bases and 3 bases, in that order; junction bases with no gene match: 3. This CDR3 contains 16 residues. CDR3 bases: TGCGCCAGCAGCTTGGGGGACAGGGGAGGCTACAATGAGCAGTTCTTC. Translating it yields CASSLGDRGGYNEQFF.

This clone appeared once. The genes are TRBV29-1 and TRBJ1-1; no definite D call. Per germline, CDR1 SQVTM and CDR2 ANQGSEA. Trimming pared 3 bases from V and 7 bases from J, leaving 6 bases between. This CDR3 comprises 10 residues. The CDR3 loop is CSVDTVEAFF. The CDR3 bases are TGCAGCGTTGATACGGTTGAAGCTTTCTTT.

J is TRBJ2-5 and V is TRBV11-2; D is possibly TRBD1 (6 bases). Germline CDR1 SGHAT, CDR2 FQNNGV. This CDR3 has 15 residues. V shed 3 bases and J shed 2 bases, with 13 bases lying between them. The CDR3 sequence: CASSFLPTGQETQYF. The CDR3 DNA reads TGTGCCAGCAGCTTCCTACCGACAGGACAAGAGACCCAGTACTTC.

This chain uses TRBV11-2 with TRBJ1-1; the D is unclear. This CDR3 comprises 14 residues. Looked up from germline, CDR1 is SGHAT and CDR2 is FQNNGV. Trimming shortened V by 4 bases and J by 0 bases, and 9 bases separated the two germline ends. CDR3 residues: CASSSQVMNTEAFF. Here the CDR3 DNA reads TGTGCCAGCAGCTCGCAGGTAATGAACACTGAAGCTTTCTTT. Using reference TRBV11-2 and TRBJ1-1 for the parts outside the CDR3, the full variable domain is EAGVAQSPRYKIIEKRQSVAFWCNPISGHATLYWYQQILGQGPKLLIQFQNNGVVDDSQLPKDRFSAERLKGVDSTLKIQPAKLEDSAVYLCASSSQVMNTEAFFGQGTRLTVV.

A single count supports this clone. The J gene is TRBJ1-2, the V gene TRBV11-2, with D perhaps matching TRBD1 (5 bases). V dropped 3 bases and J dropped 1 base, with 9 bases sitting between them. This CDR3 is 14 amino acids long. Germline CDR1 reads SGHAT; CDR2 reads FQNNGV. The CDR3 spells CASSLGGSNYGYTF. As DNA, the CDR3 is TGTGCCAGCAGCTTGGGGGGAAGTAACTATGGCTACACCTTC.

CDR3 sequence reads: CASSPFPGDQPQHF. DNA of the CDR3: TGTGCCAGCTCACCTTTCCCCGGAGATCAGCCCCAGCATTTT. V is TRBV18 and J is TRBJ1-5; no clear D gene. The germline gives CDR1 KGHSH, CDR2 LQKENI. Trimming stripped 3 bases from V and 5 bases from J, with 11 bases between. CDR3 length: 14 residues.

The V and J genes are TRBV20-1 and TRBJ1-2, with unresolved D. Per germline, CDR1 DFQATT and CDR2 SNEGSKA (reference sequence). The CDR3 extends over 10 amino acids. The V end lost 6 bases, the J end lost 8 bases, and 10 bases lay between the germline ends. CDR3 in DNA: TGCAGTGCCATCGGGCACGGCTACACCTTC. Protein product: CSAIGHGYTF.

The table lists this clone with a few counts. The genes are TRBV19 and TRBJ1-1, with no clear D. Trimming stripped 3 bases from V and 1 base from J, with 9 bases between. Per germline, CDR1 LNHDA and CDR2 SQIVND (reference sequence). The CDR3 is 14 residues long. CDR3 sequence reads: CASSILSENTEAFF. CDR3 sequence (DNA): TGTGCCAGTAGTATTCTCAGCGAGAACACTGAAGCTTTCTTT.

The J gene is TRBJ1-5, the V gene TRBV5-4, with no clear D. There are 12 residues in the CDR3. The V end was cut by 4 bases, the J end by 6 bases, with 8 bases between. Germline assignment: CDR1 SGHNT and CDR2 YYREEE (reference sequence). The CDR3: CASSRAGQPQHF. CDR3 in DNA: TGTGCCAGCAGCCGGGCTGGTCAGCCCCAGCATTTT.

This clone is a singleton in its sample. V and J are TRBV19 and TRBJ2-1, with TRBD2 matching 9 bases. In germline, CDR1 is LNHDA, CDR2 SQIVND (reference sequence). The junction had 7 bases not matched to a gene; V was cut back by 8 bases and J by 2 bases. The CDR3 runs 15 residues. The CDR3 nucleotides are TGTGCCAGTGGCTCTTCTAGCGGGACCTACAATGAGCAGTTCTTC. Translation: CASGSSSGTYNEQFF.

The chain combines TRBV19 with TRBJ1-5; D is uncertain. The length of the CDR3 is 16 residues. Looked up from germline, CDR1 is LNHDA and CDR2 is SQIVND (reference sequence). The V and J ends lost 6 bases and 3 bases respectively, with 18 bases between them. The CDR3 nucleotides read TGTGCCAGTAGAAAGGACCCCCAGGCCTTCAATCAGCCCCAGCATTTT. Its translation: CASRKDPQAFNQPQHF.

This clone was seen once. V and J are TRBV7-9 and TRBJ2-3; 8 bases are shared with TRBD1. Germline lookup yields CDR1 SEHNR and CDR2 FQNEAQ (reference sequence). The CDR3 covers 15 residues. V gave up 4 bases and J gave up 1 base; unmatched junction bases: 4. CDR3: CASSSDRAGTDTQYF. The CDR3 DNA follows: TGTGCCAGCAGCTCGGACAGGGCTGGCACAGATACGCAGTATTTT.